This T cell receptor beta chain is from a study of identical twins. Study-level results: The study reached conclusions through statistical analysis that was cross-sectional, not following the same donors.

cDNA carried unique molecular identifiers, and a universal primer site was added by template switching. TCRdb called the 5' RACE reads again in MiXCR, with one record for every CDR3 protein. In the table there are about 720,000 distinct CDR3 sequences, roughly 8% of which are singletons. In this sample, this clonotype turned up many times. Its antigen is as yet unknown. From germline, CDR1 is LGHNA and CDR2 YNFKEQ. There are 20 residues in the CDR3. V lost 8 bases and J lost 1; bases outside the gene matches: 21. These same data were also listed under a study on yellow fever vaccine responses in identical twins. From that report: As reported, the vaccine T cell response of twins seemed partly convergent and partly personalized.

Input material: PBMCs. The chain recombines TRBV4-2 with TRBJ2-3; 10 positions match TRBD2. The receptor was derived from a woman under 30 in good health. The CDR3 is CASARGRGLAGDGGTDTQYF. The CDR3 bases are TGTGCCAGCGCAAGAGGAAGGGGTCTAGCGGGAGATGGTGGCACAGATACGCAGTATTTT.